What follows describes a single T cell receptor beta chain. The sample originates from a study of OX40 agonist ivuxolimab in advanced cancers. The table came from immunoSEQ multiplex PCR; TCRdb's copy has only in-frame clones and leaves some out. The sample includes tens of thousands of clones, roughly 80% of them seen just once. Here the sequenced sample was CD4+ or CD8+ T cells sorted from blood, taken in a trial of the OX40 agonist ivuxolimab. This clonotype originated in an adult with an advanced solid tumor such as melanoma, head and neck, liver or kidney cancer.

CDR3 nucleotide sequence: TGTGCCAGCGGGACGACACAACGGAAGGCTGAGCAGTTCTTC. Translating it yields CASGTTQRKAEQFF. The rearrangement links TRBV28 to TRBJ2-1; the D call may be TRBD1 or TRBD2 (5 bases each). The CDR3 consists of 14 residues. V gave up 8 bases and J gave up 9 bases, with 20 bases separating them. Germline V gene lookup returns CDR1 MDHEN and CDR2 SYDVKM.